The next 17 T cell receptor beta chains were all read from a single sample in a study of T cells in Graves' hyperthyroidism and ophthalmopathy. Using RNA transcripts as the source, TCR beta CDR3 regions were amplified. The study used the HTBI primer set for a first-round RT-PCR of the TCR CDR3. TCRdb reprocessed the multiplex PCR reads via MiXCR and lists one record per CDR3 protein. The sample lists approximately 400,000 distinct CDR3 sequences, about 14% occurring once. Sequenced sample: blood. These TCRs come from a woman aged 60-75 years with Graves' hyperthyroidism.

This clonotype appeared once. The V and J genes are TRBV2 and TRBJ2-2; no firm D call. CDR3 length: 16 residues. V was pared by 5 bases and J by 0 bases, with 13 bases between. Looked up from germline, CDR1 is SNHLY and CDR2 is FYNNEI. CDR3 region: CASSQDTVPNTGELFF. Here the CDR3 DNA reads TGTGCCAGCAGTCAAGACACTGTTCCGAACACCGGGGAGCTGTTTTTT. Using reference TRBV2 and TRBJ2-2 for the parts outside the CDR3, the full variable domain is EPEVTQTPSHQVTQMGQEVILRCVPISNHLYFYWYRQILGQKVEFLVSFYNNEISEKSEIFDDQFSVERPDGSNFTLKIRSTKLEDSAMYFCASSQDTVPNTGELFFGEGSRLTVL.

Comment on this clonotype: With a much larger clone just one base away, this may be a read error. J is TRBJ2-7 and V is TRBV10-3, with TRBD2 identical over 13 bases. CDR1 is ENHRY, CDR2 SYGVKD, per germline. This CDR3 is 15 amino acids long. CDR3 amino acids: CATLAGGQGSYKQYF. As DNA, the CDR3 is TGTGCCACACTAGCGGGAGGGCAAGGGTCCTACAAGCAGTACTTC.

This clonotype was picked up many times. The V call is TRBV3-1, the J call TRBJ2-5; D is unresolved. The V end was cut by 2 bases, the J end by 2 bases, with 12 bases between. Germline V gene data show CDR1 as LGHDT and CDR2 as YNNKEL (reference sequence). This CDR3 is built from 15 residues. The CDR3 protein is CASSQQPRLQETQYF. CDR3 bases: TGTGCCAGCAGCCAACAACCCCGCCTTCAAGAGACCCAGTACTTC.

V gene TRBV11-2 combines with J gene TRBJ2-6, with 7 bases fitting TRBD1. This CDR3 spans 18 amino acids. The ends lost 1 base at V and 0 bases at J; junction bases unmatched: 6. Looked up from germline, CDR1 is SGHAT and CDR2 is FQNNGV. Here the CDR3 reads CASSLGGTVPSGANVLTF. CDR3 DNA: TGTGCCAGCAGCTTAGGTGGGACAGTCCCCTCTGGGGCCAACGTCCTGACTTTC.

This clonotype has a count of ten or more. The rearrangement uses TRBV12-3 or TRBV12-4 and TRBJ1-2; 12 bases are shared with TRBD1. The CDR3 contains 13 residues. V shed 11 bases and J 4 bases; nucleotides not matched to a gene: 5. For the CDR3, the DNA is TGTGCCGCGGGACAGGGGGCTGTCTATGGCTACACCTTC. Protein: CAAGQGAVYGYTF.

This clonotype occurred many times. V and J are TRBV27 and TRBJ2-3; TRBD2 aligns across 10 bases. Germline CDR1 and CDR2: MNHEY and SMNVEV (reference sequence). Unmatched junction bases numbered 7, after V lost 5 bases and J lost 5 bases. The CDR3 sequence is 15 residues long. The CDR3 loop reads CASSHQREGKDTQYF. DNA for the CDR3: TGTGCCAGCAGTCACCAGCGGGAGGGAAAAGATACGCAGTATTTT.

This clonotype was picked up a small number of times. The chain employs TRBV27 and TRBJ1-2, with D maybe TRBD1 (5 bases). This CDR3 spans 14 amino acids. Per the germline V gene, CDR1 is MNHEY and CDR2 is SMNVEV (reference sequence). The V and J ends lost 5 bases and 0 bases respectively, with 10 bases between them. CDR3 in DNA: TGTGCCAGCAGTGACAGCTCTCCTAACTATGGCTACACCTTC. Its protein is CASSDSSPNYGYTF.

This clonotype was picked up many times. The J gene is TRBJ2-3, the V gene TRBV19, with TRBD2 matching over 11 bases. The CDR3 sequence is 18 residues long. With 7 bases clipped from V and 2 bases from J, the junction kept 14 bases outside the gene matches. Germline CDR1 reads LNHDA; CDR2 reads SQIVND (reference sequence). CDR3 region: CASTPGTSGGEVTDTQYF. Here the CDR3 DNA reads TGTGCCAGTACCCCCGGGACTAGCGGCGGGGAGGTCACAGATACGCAGTATTTT. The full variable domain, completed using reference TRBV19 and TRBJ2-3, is DGGITQSPKYLFRKEGQNVTLSCEQNLNHDAMYWYRQDPGQGLRLIYYSQIVNDFQKGDIAEGYSVSREKKESFPLTVTSAQKNPTAFYLCASTPGTSGGEVTDTQYFGPGTRLTVL.

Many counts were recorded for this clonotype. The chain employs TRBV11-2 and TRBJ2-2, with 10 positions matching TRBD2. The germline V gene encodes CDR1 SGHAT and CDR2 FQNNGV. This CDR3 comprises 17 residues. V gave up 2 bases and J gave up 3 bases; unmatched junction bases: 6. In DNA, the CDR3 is TGTGCCAGCAGCTTACCTAGCGGGAGCCCTGACACCGGGGAGCTGTTTTTT. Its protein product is CASSLPSGSPDTGELFF.

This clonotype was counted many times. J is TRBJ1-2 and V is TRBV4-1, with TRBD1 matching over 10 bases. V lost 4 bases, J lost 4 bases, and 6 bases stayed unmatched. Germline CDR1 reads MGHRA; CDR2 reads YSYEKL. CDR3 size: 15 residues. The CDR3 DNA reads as TGCGCCAGCAGCCCCGCATGGGACAGGGGCTATGGCTACACCTTC. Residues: CASSPAWDRGYGYTF.

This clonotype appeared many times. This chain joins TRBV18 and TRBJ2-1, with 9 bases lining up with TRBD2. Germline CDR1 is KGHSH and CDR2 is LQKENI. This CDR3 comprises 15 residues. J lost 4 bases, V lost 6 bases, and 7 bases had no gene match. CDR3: CASSSRLAEYNEQFF. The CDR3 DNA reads TGTGCCAGCTCCAGCAGACTAGCGGAATACAATGAGCAGTTCTTC.

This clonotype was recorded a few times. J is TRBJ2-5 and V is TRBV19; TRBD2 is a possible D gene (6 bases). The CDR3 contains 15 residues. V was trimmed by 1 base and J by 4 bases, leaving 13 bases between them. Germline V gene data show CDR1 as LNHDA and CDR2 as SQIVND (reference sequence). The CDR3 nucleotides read TGTGCCAGTAGTATAGCGGACTGGGGAGGAGAGACCCAGTACTTC. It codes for CASSIADWGGETQYF.

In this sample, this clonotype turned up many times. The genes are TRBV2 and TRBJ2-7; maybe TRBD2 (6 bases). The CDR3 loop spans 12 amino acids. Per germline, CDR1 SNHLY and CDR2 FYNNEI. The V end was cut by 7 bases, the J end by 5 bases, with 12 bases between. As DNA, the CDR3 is TGTGCCAGCAAAGACCGGGGGAACGAGCAGTACTTC. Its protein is CASKDRGNEQYF.

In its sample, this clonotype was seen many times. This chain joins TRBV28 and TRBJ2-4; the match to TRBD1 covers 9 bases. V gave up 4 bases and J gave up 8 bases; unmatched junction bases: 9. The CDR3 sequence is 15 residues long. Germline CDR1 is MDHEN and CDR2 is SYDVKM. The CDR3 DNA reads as TGTGCCAGCAGTTCCCCCGGGACAGGGCGGTACATTCAGTACTTC. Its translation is CASSSPGTGRYIQYF. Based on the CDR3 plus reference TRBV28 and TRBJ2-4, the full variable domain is DVKVTQSSRYLVKRTGEKVFLECVQDMDHENMFWYRQDPGLGLRLIYFSYDVKMKEKGDIPEGYSVSREKKERFSLILESASTNQTSMYLCASSSPGTGRYIQYFGAGTRLSVL.

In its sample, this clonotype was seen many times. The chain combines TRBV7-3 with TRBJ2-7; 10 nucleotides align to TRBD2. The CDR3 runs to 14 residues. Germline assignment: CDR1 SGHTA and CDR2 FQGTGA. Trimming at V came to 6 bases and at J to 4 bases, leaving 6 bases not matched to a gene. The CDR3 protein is CASSSGLAPYEQYF. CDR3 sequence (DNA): TGTGCCAGCAGTTCGGGACTAGCGCCTTACGAGCAGTACTTC.

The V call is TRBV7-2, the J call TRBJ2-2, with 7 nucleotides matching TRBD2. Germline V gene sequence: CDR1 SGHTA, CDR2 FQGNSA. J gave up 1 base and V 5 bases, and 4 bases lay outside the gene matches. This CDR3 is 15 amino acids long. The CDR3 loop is CASSPSGVNTGELFF. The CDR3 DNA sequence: TGTGCCAGCAGCCCAAGCGGGGTGAACACCGGGGAGCTGTTTTTT. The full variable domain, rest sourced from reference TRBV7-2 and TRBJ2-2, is GAGVSQSPSNKVTEKGKDVELRCDPISGHTALYWYRQSLGQGLEFLIYFQGNSAPDKSGLPSDRFSAERTGGSVSTLTIQRTQQEDSAVYLCASSPSGVNTGELFFGEGSRLTVL.

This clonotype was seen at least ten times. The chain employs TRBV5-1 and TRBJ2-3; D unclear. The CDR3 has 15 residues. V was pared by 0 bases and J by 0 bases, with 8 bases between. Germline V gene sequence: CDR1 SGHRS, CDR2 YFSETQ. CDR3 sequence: CASSLVDQSTDTQYF. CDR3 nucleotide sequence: TGCGCCAGCAGCTTGGTGGACCAAAGCACAGATACGCAGTATTTT. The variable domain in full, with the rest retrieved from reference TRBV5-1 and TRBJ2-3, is KAGVTQTPRYLIKTRGQQVTLSCSPISGHRSVSWYQQTPGQGLQFLFEYFSETQRNKGNFPGRFSGRQFSNSRSEMNVSTLELGDSALYLCASSLVDQSTDTQYFGPGTRLTVL.